The clone carrying this T cell receptor (beta chain) came up a few times. The sample is drawn from a study of T-cell memory formation after mild COVID-19. From the 5' RACE reads, TCRdb called clonotypes with MiXCR, one entry per CDR3 protein. Found here are about 400,000 distinct CDR3 sequences, more than 15% of them singletons; the top ten hold around a fifth. Deletions cut 4 bases from V and 6 bases from J, with 12 bases between. This CDR3 has 13 amino acids. Germline CDR1 reads SGHDN; CDR2 reads FVKESK. This receptor was identified in a man between 18 and 29 years old who had mild COVID-19 (a few samples of this study predate the infection). Cell type and time point are not known. The sample consisted of PBMCs or a T cell subset sorted from them (not recorded which). The gene calls are TRBV14 and TRBJ1-1; no clear D gene. The CDR3 protein is CASSRASSAEAFF. Written as DNA, the CDR3 is TGTGCCAGCAGCCGGGCGTCTTCTGCTGAAGCTTTCTTT.